The T cell receptor (beta chain) under discussion was sequenced for a study of OX40 agonist ivuxolimab in advanced cancers. Across the study: Dose-escalation patients had hepatocellular carcinoma, melanoma, renal cell or head and neck cancer.

With respect to this clone: Its specificity is not known.

The assay was immunoSEQ multiplex PCR, and TCRdb's table has in-frame clones only and misses some. The sample has around 20,000 clones; roughly four fifths are singletons. General study findings and limits: Clonal expansion from baseline to week 6 occurred in both CD4+ and CD8+ T cells.

CDR3 length: 14 amino acids. Looked up from germline, CDR1 is SGHDN and CDR2 is FVKESK. V gave up 1 base and J gave up 7 bases, with 11 bases separating them. Sequenced here: CD4+ or CD8+ T cells sorted from blood, sampled in a trial of the OX40 agonist ivuxolimab. The chain employs TRBV14 and TRBJ2-1; D is perhaps TRBD2 (5 bases). The sequence was collected from an adult with an advanced solid tumor such as melanoma, head and neck, liver or kidney cancer. The CDR3 region has the DNA TGTGCCAGCAGCCAAGGAAGGTCGGGGAATGAGCAGTTCTTC. Translating it yields CASSQGRSGNEQFF.